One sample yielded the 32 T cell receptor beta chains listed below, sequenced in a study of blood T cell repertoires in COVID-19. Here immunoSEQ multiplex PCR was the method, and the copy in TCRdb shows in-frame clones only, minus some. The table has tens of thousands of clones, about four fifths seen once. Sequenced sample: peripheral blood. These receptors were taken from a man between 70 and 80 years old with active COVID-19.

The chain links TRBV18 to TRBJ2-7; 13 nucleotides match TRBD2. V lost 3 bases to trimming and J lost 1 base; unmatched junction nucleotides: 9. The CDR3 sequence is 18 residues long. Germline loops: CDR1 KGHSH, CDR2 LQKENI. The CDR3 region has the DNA TGTGCCAGCTCACCCGGTCCGGGACTAGCGGGGTTTTCCTACGAGCAGTACTTC. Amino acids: CASSPGPGLAGFSYEQYF.

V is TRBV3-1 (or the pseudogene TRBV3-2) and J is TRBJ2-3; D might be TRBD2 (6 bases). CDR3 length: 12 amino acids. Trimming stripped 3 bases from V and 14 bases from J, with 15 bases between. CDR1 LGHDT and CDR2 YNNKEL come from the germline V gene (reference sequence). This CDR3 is CASSQGDSRPYF. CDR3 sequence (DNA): TGTGCCAGCAGCCAGGGGGACTCCCGACCGTATTTT.

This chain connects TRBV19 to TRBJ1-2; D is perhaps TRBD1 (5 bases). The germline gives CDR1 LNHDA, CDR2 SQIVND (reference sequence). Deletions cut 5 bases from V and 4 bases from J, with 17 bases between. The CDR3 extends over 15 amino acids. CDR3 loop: CASSPTGGSAYGYTF. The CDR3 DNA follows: TGTGCCAGTAGTCCGACTGGGGGGTCGGCCTATGGCTACACCTTC.

CDR3 sequence reads: CASSLAHEGGYTF. The CDR3 DNA is TGCGCCAGCAGCTTGGCCCATGAGGGTGGCTACACCTTC. The genes are TRBV5-1 and TRBJ1-2; D not certain. The CDR3 totals 13 residues. Trimming removed 0 bases from V and 7 bases from J, with 10 bases in between. In germline, CDR1 is SGHRS, CDR2 YFSETQ.

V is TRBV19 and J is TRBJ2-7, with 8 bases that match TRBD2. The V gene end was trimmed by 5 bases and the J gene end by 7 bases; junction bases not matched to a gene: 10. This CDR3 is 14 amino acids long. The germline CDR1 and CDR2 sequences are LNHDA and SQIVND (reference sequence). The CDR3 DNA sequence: TGTGCCAGTAGTGCCGTTAGCGGGAAGAGTGAGCAGTACTTC. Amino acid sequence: CASSAVSGKSEQYF.

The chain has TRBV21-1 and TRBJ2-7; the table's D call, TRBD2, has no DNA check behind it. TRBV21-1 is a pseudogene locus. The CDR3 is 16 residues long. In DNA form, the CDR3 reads TGTGCCAGCAGAAGACGGGCGGGGGGCATACCCTACGAGCAGTACTTC. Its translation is CASRRRAGGIPYEQYF.

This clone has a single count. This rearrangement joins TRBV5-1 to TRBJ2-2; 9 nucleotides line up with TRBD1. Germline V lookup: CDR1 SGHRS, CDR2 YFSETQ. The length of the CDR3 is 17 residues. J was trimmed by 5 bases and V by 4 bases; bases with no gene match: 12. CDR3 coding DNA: TGCGCCAGCAGCCTAGCCACGAACAGGGGGCTAACCGGGGAGCTGTTTTTT. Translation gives CASSLATNRGLTGELFF.

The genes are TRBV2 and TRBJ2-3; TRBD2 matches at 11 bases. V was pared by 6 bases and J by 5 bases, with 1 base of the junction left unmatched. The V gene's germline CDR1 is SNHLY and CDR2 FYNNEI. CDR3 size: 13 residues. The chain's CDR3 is CASSGTSGDTQYF. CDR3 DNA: TGTGCCAGCAGCGGGACTAGCGGAGATACGCAGTATTTT.

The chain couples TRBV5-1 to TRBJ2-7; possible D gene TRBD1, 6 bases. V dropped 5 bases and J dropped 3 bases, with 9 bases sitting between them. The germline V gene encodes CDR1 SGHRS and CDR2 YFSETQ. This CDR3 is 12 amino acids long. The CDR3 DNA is TGCGCCAGCAGGACAGGTAACTACGAGCAGTACTTC. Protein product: CASRTGNYEQYF.

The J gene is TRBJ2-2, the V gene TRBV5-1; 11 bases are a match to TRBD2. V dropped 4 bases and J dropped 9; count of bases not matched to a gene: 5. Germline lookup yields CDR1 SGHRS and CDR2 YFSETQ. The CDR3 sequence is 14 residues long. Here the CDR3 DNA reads TGCGCCAGCAGCGAGACTAGCGGGACTAGGGAGCTGTTTTTT. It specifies CASSETSGTRELFF.

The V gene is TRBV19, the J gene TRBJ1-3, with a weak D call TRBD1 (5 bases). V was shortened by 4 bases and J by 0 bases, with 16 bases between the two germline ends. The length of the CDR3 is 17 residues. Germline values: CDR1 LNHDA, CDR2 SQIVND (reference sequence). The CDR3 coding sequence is TGTGCCAGTAGTAGGAACAGGAATCCGAGCTCTGGAAACACCATATATTTT. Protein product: CASSRNRNPSSGNTIYF. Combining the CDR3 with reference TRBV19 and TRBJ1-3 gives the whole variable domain DGGITQSPKYLFRKEGQNVTLSCEQNLNHDAMYWYRQDPGQGLRLIYYSQIVNDFQKGDIAEGYSVSREKKESFPLTVTSAQKNPTAFYLCASSRNRNPSSGNTIYFGEGSWLTVV.

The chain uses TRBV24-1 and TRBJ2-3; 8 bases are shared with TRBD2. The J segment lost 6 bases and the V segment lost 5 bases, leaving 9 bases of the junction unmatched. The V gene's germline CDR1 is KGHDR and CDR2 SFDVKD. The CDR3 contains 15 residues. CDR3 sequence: CATSGFPGGRDTQYF. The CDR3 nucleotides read TGTGCCACCAGTGGTTTTCCGGGAGGGCGGGATACGCAGTATTTT.

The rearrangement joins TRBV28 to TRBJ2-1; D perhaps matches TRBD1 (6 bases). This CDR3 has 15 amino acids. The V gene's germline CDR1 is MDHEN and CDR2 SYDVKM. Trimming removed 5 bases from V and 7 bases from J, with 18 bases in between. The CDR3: CASSTGTPGWNEQFF. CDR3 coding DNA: TGTGCCAGCAGTACCGGGACACCGGGGTGGAATGAGCAGTTCTTC.

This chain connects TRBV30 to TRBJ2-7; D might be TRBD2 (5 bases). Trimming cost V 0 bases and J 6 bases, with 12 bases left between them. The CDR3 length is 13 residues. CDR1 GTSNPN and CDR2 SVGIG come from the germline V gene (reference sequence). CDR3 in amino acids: CAWSVRGNSEQYF. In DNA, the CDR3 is TGTGCCTGGAGTGTGAGAGGGAATAGCGAGCAGTACTTC.

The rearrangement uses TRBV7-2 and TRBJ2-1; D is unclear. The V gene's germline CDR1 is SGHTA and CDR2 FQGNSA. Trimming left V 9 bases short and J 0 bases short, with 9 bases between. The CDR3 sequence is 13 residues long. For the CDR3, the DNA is TGTGCCAGTTCTTTTAACTCCTACAATGAGCAGTTCTTC. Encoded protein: CASSFNSYNEQFF.

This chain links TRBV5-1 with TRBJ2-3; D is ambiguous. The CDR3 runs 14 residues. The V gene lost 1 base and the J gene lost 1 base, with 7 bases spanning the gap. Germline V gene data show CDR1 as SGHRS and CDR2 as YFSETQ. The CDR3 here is CASSLTAGTDTQYF. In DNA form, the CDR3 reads TGCGCCAGCAGCTTGACAGCCGGCACAGATACGCAGTATTTT.

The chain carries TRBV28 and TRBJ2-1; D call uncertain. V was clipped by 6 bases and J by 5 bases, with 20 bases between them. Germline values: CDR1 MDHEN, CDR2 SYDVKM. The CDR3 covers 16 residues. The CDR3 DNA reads TGTGCCAGCAGACCCGAGCGTGGTTTGGTTAACAATGAGCAGTTCTTC. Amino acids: CASRPERGLVNNEQFF. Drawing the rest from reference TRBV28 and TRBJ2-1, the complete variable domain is DVKVTQSSRYLVKRTGEKVFLECVQDMDHENMFWYRQDPGLGLRLIYFSYDVKMKEKGDIPEGYSVSREKKERFSLILESASTNQTSMYLCASRPERGLVNNEQFFGPGTRLTVL.

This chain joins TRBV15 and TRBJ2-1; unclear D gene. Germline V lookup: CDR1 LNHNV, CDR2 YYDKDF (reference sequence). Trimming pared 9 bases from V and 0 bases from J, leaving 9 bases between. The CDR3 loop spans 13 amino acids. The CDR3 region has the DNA TGTGCCACTTCTCCCAGCTCCTACAATGAGCAGTTCTTC. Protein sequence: CATSPSSYNEQFF.

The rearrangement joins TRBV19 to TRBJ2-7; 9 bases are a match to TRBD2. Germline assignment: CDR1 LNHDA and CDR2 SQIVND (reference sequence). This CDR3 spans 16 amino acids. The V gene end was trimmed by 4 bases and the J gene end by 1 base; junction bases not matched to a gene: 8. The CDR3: CASSTPTLAGSYEQYF. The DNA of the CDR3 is TGTGCCAGTAGTACCCCGACCCTAGCGGGGTCCTACGAGCAGTACTTC.

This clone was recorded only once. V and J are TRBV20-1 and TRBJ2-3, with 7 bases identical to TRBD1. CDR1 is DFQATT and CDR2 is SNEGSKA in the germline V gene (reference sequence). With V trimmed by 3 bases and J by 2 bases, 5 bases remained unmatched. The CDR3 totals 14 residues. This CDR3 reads CSASAGGYTDTQYF. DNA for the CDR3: TGCAGTGCTAGTGCAGGGGGTTACACAGATACGCAGTATTTT.

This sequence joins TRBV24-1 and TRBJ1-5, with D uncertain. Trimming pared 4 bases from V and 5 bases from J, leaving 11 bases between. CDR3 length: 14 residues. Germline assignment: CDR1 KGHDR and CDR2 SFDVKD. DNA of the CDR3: TGTGCCACCAGTGAGAATACAGAGTATCAGCCCCAGCATTTT. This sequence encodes CATSENTEYQPQHF.

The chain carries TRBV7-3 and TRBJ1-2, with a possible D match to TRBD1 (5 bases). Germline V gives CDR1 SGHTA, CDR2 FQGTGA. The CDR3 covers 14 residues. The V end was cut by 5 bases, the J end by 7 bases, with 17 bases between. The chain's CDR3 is CASSESGGAGGYTF. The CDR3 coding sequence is TGTGCCAGCAGCGAATCGGGAGGGGCTGGTGGCTACACCTTC.

CDR3 bases: TGTGCCAGCAGCGTAGGGAGCGGCCAAGAGACCCAGTACTTC. This gives the protein CASSVGSGQETQYF. The chain has TRBV9 and TRBJ2-5, with D maybe TRBD2 (5 bases). The CDR3 has 14 amino acids. In germline, CDR1 is SGDLS, CDR2 YYNGEE. Trimming stripped 0 bases from V and 1 base from J, with 7 bases between.

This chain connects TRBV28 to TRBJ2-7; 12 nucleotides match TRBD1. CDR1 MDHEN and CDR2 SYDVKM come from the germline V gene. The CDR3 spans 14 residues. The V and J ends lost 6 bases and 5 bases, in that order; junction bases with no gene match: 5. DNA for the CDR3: TGTGCCAGCAGCGAGGGACAGGGGGCCAACGAGCAGTACTTC. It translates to CASSEGQGANEQYF. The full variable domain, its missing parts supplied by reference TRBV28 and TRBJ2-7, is DVKVTQSSRYLVKRTGEKVFLECVQDMDHENMFWYRQDPGLGLRLIYFSYDVKMKEKGDIPEGYSVSREKKERFSLILESASTNQTSMYLCASSEGQGANEQYFGPGTRLTVT.

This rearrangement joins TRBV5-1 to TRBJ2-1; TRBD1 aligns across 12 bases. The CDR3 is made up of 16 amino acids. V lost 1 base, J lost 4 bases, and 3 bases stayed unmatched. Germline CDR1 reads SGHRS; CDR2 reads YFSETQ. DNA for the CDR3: TGCGCCAGCAGCTTGATGGGACAGGGGGCGTACAATGAGCAGTTCTTC. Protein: CASSLMGQGAYNEQFF. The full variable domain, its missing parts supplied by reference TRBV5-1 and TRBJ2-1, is KAGVTQTPRYLIKTRGQQVTLSCSPISGHRSVSWYQQTPGQGLQFLFEYFSETQRNKGNFPGRFSGRQFSNSRSEMNVSTLELGDSALYLCASSLMGQGAYNEQFFGPGTRLTVL.

In DNA, the CDR3 is TGTGCCAGCAGCCCCCAGCCGGGACTAGCGGGAGACGAGCAGTACTTC. Protein: CASSPQPGLAGDEQYF. The V gene is TRBV7-3, the J gene TRBJ2-7; 14 positions match TRBD2. After removal of 5 bases from V and 5 bases from J, the junction contained 8 bases not matched to a gene. In germline, CDR1 is SGHTA, CDR2 FQGTGA. CDR3 length: 16 amino acids.

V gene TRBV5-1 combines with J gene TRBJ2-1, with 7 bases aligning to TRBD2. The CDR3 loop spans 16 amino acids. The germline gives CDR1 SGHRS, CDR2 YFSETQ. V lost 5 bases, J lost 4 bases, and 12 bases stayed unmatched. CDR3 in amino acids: CASRLATSDYYNEQFF. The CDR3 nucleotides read TGCGCCAGCAGACTGGCCACTAGCGATTATTACAATGAGCAGTTCTTC.

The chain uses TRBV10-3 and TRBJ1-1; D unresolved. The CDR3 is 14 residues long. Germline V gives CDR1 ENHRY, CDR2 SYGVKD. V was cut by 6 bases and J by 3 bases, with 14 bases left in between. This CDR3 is CAISRIGGDTEAFF. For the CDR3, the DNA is TGTGCCATCAGCCGAATCGGAGGTGACACTGAAGCTTTCTTT.

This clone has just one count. The CDR3 DNA follows: TGTGCCAGCAGCTTAGACGCGCCCCGAGGGGAGCTGTTTTTT. This gives the protein CASSLDAPRGELFF. The chain links TRBV11-2 to TRBJ2-2; D uncertain. The CDR3 totals 14 residues. Germline V gives CDR1 SGHAT, CDR2 FQNNGV. V was shortened by 0 bases and J by 8 bases, with 10 bases between the two germline ends.

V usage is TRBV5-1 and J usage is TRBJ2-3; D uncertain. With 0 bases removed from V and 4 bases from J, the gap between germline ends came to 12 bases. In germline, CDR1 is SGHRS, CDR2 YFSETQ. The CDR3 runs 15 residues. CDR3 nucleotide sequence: TGCGCCAGCAGCTTGGCTTTCCAGGAAGCAGATACGCAGTATTTT. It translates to CASSLAFQEADTQYF. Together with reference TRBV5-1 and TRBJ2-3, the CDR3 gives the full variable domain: KAGVTQTPRYLIKTRGQQVTLSCSPISGHRSVSWYQQTPGQGLQFLFEYFSETQRNKGNFPGRFSGRQFSNSRSEMNVSTLELGDSALYLCASSLAFQEADTQYFGPGTRLTVL.

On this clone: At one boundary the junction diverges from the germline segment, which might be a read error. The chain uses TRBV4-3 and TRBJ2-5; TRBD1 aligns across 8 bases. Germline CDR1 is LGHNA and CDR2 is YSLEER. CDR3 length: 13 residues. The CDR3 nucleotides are TGCGCCAGCAGCCCTGGACAGGGAGTACCTCCGAACTTC. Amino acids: CASSPGQGVPPNF.

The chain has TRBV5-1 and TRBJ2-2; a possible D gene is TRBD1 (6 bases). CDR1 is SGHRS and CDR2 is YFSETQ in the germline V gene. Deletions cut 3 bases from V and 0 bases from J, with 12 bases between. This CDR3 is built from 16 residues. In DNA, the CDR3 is TGCGCCAGCAGCTCGACAGGACCGTCGAACACCGGGGAGCTGTTTTTT. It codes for CASSSTGPSNTGELFF.